The 26 T cell receptor beta chains reported below all come from one sample, sequenced in a study of early T cells in non-severe SARS-CoV-2 infection. TCRdb used MiXCR to reprocess the 5' RACE reads, holding one entry per CDR3 protein. The sample holds tens of thousands of distinct CDR3 sequences, roughly 13% seen once. Sequencing was performed on whole blood. These receptors came from an adult who was a healthcare worker with PCR-confirmed SARS-CoV-2 infection or an uninfected control (not recorded which).

To note about this clonotype: This sequence may be a read error, since a much larger clone differs from it by one base. This rearrangement joins TRBV7-9 to TRBJ2-1; D is perhaps TRBD2 (6 bases). V was pared by 10 bases and J by 3 bases, with 19 bases between. The CDR3 runs 15 residues. Per the germline V gene, CDR1 is SEHNR and CDR2 is FQNEAQ (reference sequence). As DNA, the CDR3 is TGTGCCAACCAAGCTGTTGCGGGAAACTACAATGAGCAGTTCTTC. Translated, it gives CANQAVAGNYNEQFF.

This clonotype was seen at least ten times. The chain combines TRBV2 with TRBJ2-7, with D possibly matching TRBD2 (7 bases). The CDR3 is 13 residues long. Germline loops: CDR1 SNHLY, CDR2 FYNNEI. V was shortened by 6 bases and J by 5 bases, with 14 bases between the two germline ends. DNA for the CDR3: TGTGCCAGCAGGTCGGGGGGCTGGGACGAGCAGTACTTC. It translates to CASRSGGWDEQYF.

This clonotype is medium-sized by share. This chain links TRBV29-1 with TRBJ2-7; D gene ambiguous. V was pared by 4 bases and J by 4 bases, with 23 bases between. The CDR3 has 16 amino acids. Germline V gene sequence: CDR1 SQVTM, CDR2 ANQGSEA. The CDR3 DNA is TGCAGCGTTGTCCTGACGGACCTTCCCAGCCCTTACGAGCAGTACTTC. This encodes CSVVLTDLPSPYEQYF.

This clonotype was seen a few times. The rearrangement links TRBV10-2 to TRBJ1-6; the D gene is possibly TRBD1 (6 bases). Germline V gene sequence: CDR1 WSHSY, CDR2 SAAADI. CDR3 length: 17 residues. Trimming removed 2 bases at V and 9 bases at J, with 20 bases between. The CDR3 sequence: CASSEPSGVGLGSPLHF. CDR3 DNA sequence: TGCGCCAGCAGTGAGCCTTCAGGGGTTGGCTTGGGTTCACCCCTCCACTTT.

This clonotype was detected only a few times. The genes are TRBV5-1 and TRBJ2-7, with D unresolved. The germline CDR1 and CDR2 sequences are SGHRS and YFSETQ. Deletions cut 1 base from V and 6 bases from J, with 8 bases between. The CDR3 spans 12 residues. This chain's CDR3 is CASSLFGTEQYF. The CDR3 nucleotides read TGCGCCAGCAGCTTGTTCGGAACCGAGCAGTACTTC.

The chain recombines TRBV5-4 with TRBJ2-7; 8 nucleotides match TRBD2. This CDR3 is built from 18 residues. The ends lost 0 bases at V and 3 bases at J; junction bases unmatched: 14. Germline V lookup: CDR1 SGHNT, CDR2 YYREEE (reference sequence). CDR3 in amino acids: CASSLGPLAGTPDYEQYF. Here the CDR3 DNA reads TGTGCCAGCAGCTTGGGACCCTTAGCGGGGACCCCCGACTACGAGCAGTACTTC. Using reference TRBV5-4 and TRBJ2-7 for the parts outside the CDR3, the full variable domain is ETGVTQSPTHLIKTRGQQVTLRCSSQSGHNTVSWYQQALGQGPQFIFQYYREEENGRGNFPPRFSGLQFPNYSSELNVNALELDDSALYLCASSLGPLAGTPDYEQYFGPGTRLTVT.

This chain links TRBV12-5 with TRBJ2-2; D is perhaps TRBD2 (6 bases). The germline V gene encodes CDR1 LGHNT and CDR2 FRNRAP. Trimming removed 0 bases at V and 4 bases at J, with 9 bases between. The CDR3 covers 15 residues. CDR3 region: CASGLVTAGTGELFF. CDR3 DNA sequence: TGTGCTAGTGGTTTGGTTACAGCGGGCACCGGGGAGCTGTTTTTT.

This clonotype was recorded many times. This chain joins TRBV6-2 or TRBV6-3 and TRBJ2-3, with D possibly TRBD1 on 5 matching bases. The CDR3 has 17 residues. CDR1 and CDR2 from the germline V gene are MNHEY and SVGEGT. V was shortened by 2 bases and J by 1 base, with 16 bases between the two germline ends. In DNA, the CDR3 is TGTGCCAGCAGTTACGCCCGGGCAGGGTCGGGCACAGATACGCAGTATTTT. Its translation is CASSYARAGSGTDTQYF.

This clonotype was picked up many times. The DNA for the CDR3 is TGTGCCAGCAGCCACTCCTGGGAGCTGTTTTTT. Its translation is CASSHSWELFF. This chain uses TRBV12-3 or TRBV12-4 with TRBJ2-2, with D unresolved. V was pared by 6 bases and J by 9 bases, with 8 bases between. The CDR3 consists of 11 residues.

V gene TRBV19 combines with J gene TRBJ2-3, with unresolved D. The length of the CDR3 is 13 residues. The germline V and J ends were trimmed by 3 bases and 6 bases, with 10 bases remaining between them. The germline V gene encodes CDR1 LNHDA and CDR2 SQIVND (reference sequence). Written as DNA, the CDR3 is TGTGCCAGTAGTATGTTTCTCGATGATACGCAGTATTTT. Residues: CASSMFLDDTQYF.

This chain links TRBV28 with TRBJ1-1; 8 positions match TRBD1. V trimming: 1 base; J trimming: 2 bases; junction bases outside the gene matches: 6. The CDR3 contains 16 residues. The germline gives CDR1 MDHEN, CDR2 SYDVKM. The CDR3, as DNA: TGTGCCAGCAGTTTATCGGACAGGGACTTAAACACTGAAGCTTTCTTT. Its translation is CASSLSDRDLNTEAFF.

In its sample, this clonotype was seen many times. The rearrangement links TRBV2 to TRBJ2-7; D unresolved. Germline V gives CDR1 SNHLY, CDR2 FYNNEI. CDR3 size: 14 residues. Trimming cost V 1 base and J 2 bases, with 9 bases left between them. This CDR3 is CASSEVGSPYEQYF. For the CDR3, the DNA is TGTGCCAGCAGTGAAGTGGGTAGTCCCTACGAGCAGTACTTC.

There are many counts of this clonotype. J is TRBJ2-7 and V is TRBV29-1; 8 nucleotides line up with TRBD1. V dropped 6 bases and J dropped 2; count of bases not matched to a gene: 6. Germline V CDR1 and CDR2: SQVTM, ANQGSEA. The CDR3 extends over 13 amino acids. The CDR3 coding sequence is TGCAGCGTCGAGACAGGGGACACCTACGAGCAGTACTTC. Its translation: CSVETGDTYEQYF.

This clonotype was counted ten times or more. The chain is built from TRBV29-1 and TRBJ2-2; 9 bases line up with TRBD1. There are 13 residues in the CDR3. After removal of 7 bases from V and 6 bases from J, the junction contained 6 bases not matched to a gene. Germline V gene sequence: CDR1 SQVTM, CDR2 ANQGSEA. CDR3 protein: CSGRDRDPGELFF. Here the CDR3 DNA reads TGCAGCGGCCGGGACAGGGACCCCGGGGAGCTGTTTTTT.

The sample holds many counts of this clonotype. The rearrangement uses TRBV12-3 or TRBV12-4 and TRBJ1-5; 10 bases align to TRBD1. The junction had 11 bases not matched to a gene; V was cut back by 6 bases and J by 0 bases. The CDR3 contains 18 residues. The CDR3 bases are TGTGCCAGCAGCGGTGGGACAGGGGACCCTTATAGCAATCAGCCCCAGCATTTT. Protein: CASSGGTGDPYSNQPQHF.

The chain carries TRBV12-3 or TRBV12-4 and TRBJ2-1; TRBD1 is a possible D gene (6 bases). There are 15 residues in the CDR3. V was pared by 7 bases and J by 3 bases, with 16 bases between. CDR3 sequence reads: CASTQQGRGYNEQFF. CDR3 nucleotides: TGTGCCAGCACCCAACAGGGCCGGGGCTACAATGAGCAGTTCTTC.

This clonotype was seen repeatedly, ten times or more. The rearrangement uses TRBV6-2 or TRBV6-3 and TRBJ2-1; unclear D gene. CDR3 length: 14 residues. From germline, CDR1 is MNHEY and CDR2 SVGEGT. Deletions cut 3 bases from V and 2 bases from J, with 8 bases between. CDR3 in DNA: TGTGCCAGCAGTTATCGAAGAGCCTACAATGAGCAGTTCTTC. Translating it yields CASSYRRAYNEQFF.

This clonotype has a handful of counts. The rearrangement uses TRBV6-5 and TRBJ2-1; D possibly matches TRBD1 or TRBD2 (7 bases each). Germline V gives CDR1 MNHEY, CDR2 SVGAGI. The germline V and J ends were trimmed by 7 bases and 7 bases, with 14 bases remaining between them. CDR3 length: 13 residues. CDR3 sequence reads: CASTQGGWNEQFF. The CDR3 region has the DNA TGTGCCAGCACCCAGGGGGGGTGGAATGAGCAGTTCTTC.

The rearrangement links TRBV9 to TRBJ2-5, with D uncertain. Germline V gives CDR1 SGDLS, CDR2 YYNGEE. Deletions cut 4 bases from V and 5 bases from J, with 12 bases between. This CDR3 contains 13 residues. CDR3 DNA sequence: TGTGCCAGCAGCCCACGGACGGAGGAGACCCAGTACTTC. Translated: CASSPRTEETQYF. The whole variable domain, filled in from reference TRBV9 and TRBJ2-5, reads DSGVTQTPKHLITATGQRVTLRCSPRSGDLSVYWYQQSLDQGLQFLIQYYNGEERAKGNILERFSAQQFPDLHSELNLSSLELGDSALYFCASSPRTEETQYFGPGTRLLVL.

This clonotype was observed at least ten times. V is TRBV29-1 and J is TRBJ2-3; TRBD2 aligns across 8 bases. The V segment lost 4 bases and the J segment 4 bases; nucleotides outside the gene matches: 10. The CDR3 is 15 residues long. The germline gives CDR1 SQVTM, CDR2 ANQGSEA. CDR3 region: CSVGTGTRPSDTQYF. Written as DNA, the CDR3 is TGCAGCGTTGGTACAGGGACTAGACCATCAGATACGCAGTATTTT.

This clonotype appeared many times. The chain carries TRBV29-1 and TRBJ2-2; D is undetermined. V lost 6 bases, J lost 1 base, and 12 bases lay in between. CDR1 and CDR2 from the germline V gene are SQVTM and ANQGSEA. The CDR3 loop spans 14 amino acids. CDR3 bases: TGCAGCGTCAAGAGCCAGATGAACACCGGGGAGCTGTTTTTT. Residues: CSVKSQMNTGELFF.

This clonotype was picked up many times. This rearrangement joins TRBV7-9 to TRBJ2-5; either TRBD1 or TRBD2 may fit D (5 bases each). The germline V gene encodes CDR1 SEHNR and CDR2 FQNEAQ (reference sequence). This CDR3 region has 16 residues. With 1 base removed from V and 5 bases from J, the gap between germline ends came to 17 bases. CDR3 bases: TGTGCCAGCAGCTTAGAGGGACGGGTCCGTGAGGAGACCCAGTACTTC. Translation: CASSLEGRVREETQYF.

This clonotype was found many times. The gene calls are TRBV4-3 and TRBJ1-1; D might be TRBD1 (6 bases). The CDR3 loop spans 16 amino acids. Trimming took off 0 bases at V and 0 bases at J, with 11 bases between the two ends. CDR1 and CDR2 from the germline V gene are LGHNA and YSLEER. CDR3 protein: CASSQDGDNLNTEAFF. The CDR3 DNA sequence: TGCGCCAGCAGCCAAGATGGGGACAACTTGAACACTGAAGCTTTCTTT.

This sequence joins TRBV4-2 and TRBJ2-5; D remains ambiguous. This CDR3 is 16 amino acids long. CDR1 and CDR2 (germline): LGHNA, YNFKEQ. Deletions cut 1 base from V and 1 base from J, with 13 bases between. CDR3 DNA: TGTGCCAGCAGCCAAGTAAGAACAGAAATCCAAGAGACCCAGTACTTC. Its translation is CASSQVRTEIQETQYF.

The chain combines TRBV2 with TRBJ2-3; 10 bases match TRBD2. In germline, CDR1 is SNHLY, CDR2 FYNNEI. With V trimmed by 7 bases and J by 1 base, 5 bases remained unmatched. There are 15 residues in the CDR3. The CDR3 nucleotides read TGTGCCAGCATCCCCGGGACTAGCGGCACAGATACGCAGTATTTT. This encodes CASIPGTSGTDTQYF.

V gene TRBV20-1 combines with J gene TRBJ2-5; D is ambiguous. Trimming took off 4 bases at V and 3 bases at J, with 18 bases between the two ends. The CDR3 covers 15 residues. Looked up from germline, CDR1 is DFQATT and CDR2 is SNEGSKA (reference sequence). CDR3 bases: TGCAGTGCTACCGGAGTAGGTCGAGGAGAAGAGACCCAGTACTTC. Translating gives CSATGVGRGEETQYF.